This T cell receptor beta chain was identified in a study of Graves' ophthalmopathy and Graves' hyperthyroidism. This CDR3 has 16 residues. V lost 3 bases, J lost 0 bases, and 10 bases lay in between. CDR1 is KGHDR, CDR2 SFDVKD, per germline. The sequenced template was RNA, covering the TCR beta CDR3 region. The first round was an RT-PCR with HTBI primers, and the second round was a multiplex PCR. One entry per CDR3 protein results from TCRdb running MiXCR on the multiplex PCR reads. Of hundreds of thousands of distinct CDR3 sequences in the sample, around 50% are singletons; the top ten hold roughly 50%.

This receptor was taken from an adult man with Graves' ophthalmopathy. This chain joins TRBV24-1 and TRBJ2-2; D is ambiguous. Material: peripheral blood. CDR3 coding DNA: TGTGCCACCAGTGATGGCGGCAGGACGAACACCGGGGAGCTGTTTTTT. Its translation: CATSDGGRTNTGELFF.